Listed below are T cell receptor beta chains from one sample, sequenced in a study of blood T cell repertoires in COVID-19. Only in-frame clones appear in the TCRdb table, and some are missing; sequencing was by immunoSEQ multiplex PCR. The table includes 130,000 to 150,000 clones, 80% to 90% detected once. The specimen was peripheral blood. Receptors originate from a woman between 45 and 65 years old with acute or convalescent COVID-19. The CDR3 runs from the conserved cysteine through the conserved F or W. The order of the fields is D gene, V gene, J gene, CDR3 protein. D genes are given only for firm matches.

>TRBD1|TRBV24-1|TRBJ2-2
CATTRPGQGEAGELFF
>TRBD1|TRBV4-1|TRBJ1-5
CASSQDKQTGYNQPQHF
>-|TRBV1|TRBJ1-5
CTSSPPRGHQPQHF
>-|TRBV19|TRBJ1-2
CASSMGRTGLFGYTF
>TRBD2|TRBV5-1|TRBJ2-1
CASSLARLAGSYEQFF
>-|TRBV5-1|TRBJ1-1
CASAPEGTEAFF
>TRBD2|TRBV27|TRBJ2-7
CASTALAGGPHEQYF
>TRBD1|TRBV28|TRBJ1-2
CASSQATGVLYGYTF
>TRBD1|TRBV6-6|TRBJ1-6
CATRDREGNSPLHF
>TRBD1|TRBV28|TRBJ1-1
CASSFLNDRQGGGEAFF
>-|TRBV3-1/TRBV3-2|TRBJ2-7
CASSHLRDTLLEQYF
>TRBD1|TRBV27|TRBJ1-1
CASSLYRGTEAFF
>TRBD1|TRBV28|TRBJ1-2
CASSSHGQGLFGYTF
>-|TRBV10-3|TRBJ2-6
CAISETGSGANVLTF
>-|TRBV21-1|TRBJ2-1
CASSPASYGDTSSYNEQFF
>TRBD1|TRBV12-3/TRBV12-4|TRBJ1-3
CASRRQGGNTIYF
>-|TRBV6-5|TRBJ1-1
CASSFGQLGREAFF
>-|TRBV6-5|TRBJ1-2
CASRTSGGLGYTF
>TRBD1|TRBV6-5|TRBJ1-1
CASRWGTGESEAFF
>-|TRBV7-9|TRBJ1-2
CASTKGGGYGYTF
>TRBD1|TRBV30|TRBJ1-1
CAWSRTGGNTEAFF
>TRBD1|TRBV5-1|TRBJ1-1
CASSSWDRVNTEAFF
>TRBD2|TRBV29-1|TRBJ2-2
CSVEGTSGSFSGELFF
>TRBD2|TRBV7-7|TRBJ2-2
CASSLGTRGTGELFF
>-|TRBV27|TRBJ2-7
CASSLSGGLLEQYF
>-|TRBV7-6|TRBJ1-4
CASSQPGAANEKLFF
>-|TRBV6-5|TRBJ1-5
CASRPQAINQPQHF
>-|TRBV6-1|TRBJ1-2
CASSDPRGSSNYGYTF
>-|TRBV5-1|TRBJ2-2
CASTLEAGTNTGELFF
>TRBD1|TRBV12-3/TRBV12-4|TRBJ1-1
CASSLQGGTEAFF
>-|TRBV10-3|TRBJ2-3
CAISESWGTSTDTQYF
>-|TRBV2|TRBJ2-7
CASSEITGEQYF
>TRBD2|TRBV2|TRBJ2-1
CASSFGTSGIRNEQFF
>TRBD1|TRBV6-5|TRBJ1-2
CASSYGTGQYGYTF
>TRBD1|TRBV3-1/TRBV3-2|TRBJ1-1
CATRKTGKNTEAFF
>-|TRBV6-5|TRBJ2-5
CASRSPRGAETQYF
>-|TRBV18|TRBJ2-7
CASSREYEQYF
>-|TRBV28|TRBJ2-2
CASRLPYYGELFF
>-|TRBV7-6|TRBJ2-2
CASSRDRTGTGELFF
>TRBD1|TRBV15|TRBJ1-5
CATSRDGTAGNQPQHF
>-|TRBV19|TRBJ1-2
CASSVAQGRVGYTF
>TRBD1|TRBV2|TRBJ1-3
CASSWDSSPSGNTIYF
>TRBD1|TRBV28|TRBJ1-2
CASKTNRGRQYGYTF